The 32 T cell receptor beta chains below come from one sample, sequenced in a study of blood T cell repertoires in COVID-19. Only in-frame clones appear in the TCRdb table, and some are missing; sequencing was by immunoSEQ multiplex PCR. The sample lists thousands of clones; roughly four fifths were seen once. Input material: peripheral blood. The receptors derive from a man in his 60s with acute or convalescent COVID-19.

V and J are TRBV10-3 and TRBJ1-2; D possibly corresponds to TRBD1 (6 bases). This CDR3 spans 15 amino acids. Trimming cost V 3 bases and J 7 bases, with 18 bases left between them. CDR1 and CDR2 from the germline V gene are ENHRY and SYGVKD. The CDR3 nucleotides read TGTGCCATCAGTGATGGGGGGGCGCATATCCTTGGCTACACCTTC. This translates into CAISDGGAHILGYTF.

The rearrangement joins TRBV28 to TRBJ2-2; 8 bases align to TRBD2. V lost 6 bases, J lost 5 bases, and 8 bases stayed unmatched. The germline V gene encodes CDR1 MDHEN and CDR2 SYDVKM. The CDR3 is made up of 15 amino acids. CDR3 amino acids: CASRSGRAGTGELFF. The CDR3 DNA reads TGTGCCAGCAGGTCCGGGAGGGCGGGAACCGGGGAGCTGTTTTTT. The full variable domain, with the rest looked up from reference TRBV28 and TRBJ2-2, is DVKVTQSSRYLVKRTGEKVFLECVQDMDHENMFWYRQDPGLGLRLIYFSYDVKMKEKGDIPEGYSVSREKKERFSLILESASTNQTSMYLCASRSGRAGTGELFFGEGSRLTVL.

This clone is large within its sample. This CDR3 is CASSSWTSGIYEQYF. In DNA, the CDR3 is TGTGCCAGCAGCTCCTGGACTAGCGGGATCTACGAGCAGTACTTC. This chain uses TRBV7-2 with TRBJ2-7; 12 bases align to TRBD2. CDR1 SGHTA and CDR2 FQGNSA come from the germline V gene. The CDR3 contains 15 residues. Trimming at V came to 4 bases and at J to 3 bases, leaving 4 bases not matched to a gene.

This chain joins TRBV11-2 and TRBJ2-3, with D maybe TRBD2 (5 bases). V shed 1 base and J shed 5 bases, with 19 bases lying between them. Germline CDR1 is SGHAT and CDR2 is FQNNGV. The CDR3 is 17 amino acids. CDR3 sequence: CASSLGLAGPAGDTQYF. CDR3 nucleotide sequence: TGTGCCAGCAGCTTAGGGCTTGCGGGCCCGGCGGGAGATACGCAGTATTTT.

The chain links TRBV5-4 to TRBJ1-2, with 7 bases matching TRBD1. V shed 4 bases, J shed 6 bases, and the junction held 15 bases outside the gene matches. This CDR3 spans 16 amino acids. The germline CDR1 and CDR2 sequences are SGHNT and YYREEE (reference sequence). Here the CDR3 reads CASSPQFSTGRNGYTF. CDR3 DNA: TGTGCCAGCAGCCCCCAATTTTCGACAGGGAGGAATGGCTACACCTTC.

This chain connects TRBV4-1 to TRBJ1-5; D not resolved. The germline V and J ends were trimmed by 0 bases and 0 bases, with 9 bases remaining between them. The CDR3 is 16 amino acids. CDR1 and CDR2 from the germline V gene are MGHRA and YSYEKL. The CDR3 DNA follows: TGCGCCAGCAGCCAAGATCCGGGGAATAGCAATCAGCCCCAGCATTTT. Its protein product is CASSQDPGNSNQPQHF.

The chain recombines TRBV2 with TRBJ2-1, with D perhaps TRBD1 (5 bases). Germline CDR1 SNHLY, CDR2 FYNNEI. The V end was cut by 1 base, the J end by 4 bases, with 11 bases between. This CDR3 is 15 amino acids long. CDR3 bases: TGTGCCAGCAGTGAAGGCAGGGTTGGATACAATGAGCAGTTCTTC. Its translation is CASSEGRVGYNEQFF.

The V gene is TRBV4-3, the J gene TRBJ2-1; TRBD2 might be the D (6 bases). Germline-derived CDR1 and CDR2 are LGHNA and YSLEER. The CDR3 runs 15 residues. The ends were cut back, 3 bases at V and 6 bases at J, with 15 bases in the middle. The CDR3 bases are TGCGCCAGCAGCCAGGCAAGACTAGAGCCCAATGAGCAGTTCTTC. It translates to CASSQARLEPNEQFF.

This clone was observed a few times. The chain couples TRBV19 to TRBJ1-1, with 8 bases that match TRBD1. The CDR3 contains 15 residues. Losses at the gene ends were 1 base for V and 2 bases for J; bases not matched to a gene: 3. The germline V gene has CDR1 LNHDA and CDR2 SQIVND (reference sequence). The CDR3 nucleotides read TGTGCCAGTAGTATAGGAGGACAGGGAAACACTGAAGCTTTCTTT. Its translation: CASSIGGQGNTEAFF.

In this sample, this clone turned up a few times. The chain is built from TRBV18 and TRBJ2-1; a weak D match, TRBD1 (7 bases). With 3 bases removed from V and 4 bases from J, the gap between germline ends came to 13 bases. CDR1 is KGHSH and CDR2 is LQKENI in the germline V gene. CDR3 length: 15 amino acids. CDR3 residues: CASSPVQGGYNEQFF. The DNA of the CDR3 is TGTGCCAGCTCACCGGTGCAGGGGGGTTACAATGAGCAGTTCTTC.

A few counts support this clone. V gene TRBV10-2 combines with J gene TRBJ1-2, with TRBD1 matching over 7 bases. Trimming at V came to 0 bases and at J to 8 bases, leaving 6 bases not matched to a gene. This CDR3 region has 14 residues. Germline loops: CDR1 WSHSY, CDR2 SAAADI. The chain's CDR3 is CASSESRQGLGYTF. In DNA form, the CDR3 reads TGCGCCAGCAGTGAGTCGAGACAGGGCCTCGGCTACACCTTC.

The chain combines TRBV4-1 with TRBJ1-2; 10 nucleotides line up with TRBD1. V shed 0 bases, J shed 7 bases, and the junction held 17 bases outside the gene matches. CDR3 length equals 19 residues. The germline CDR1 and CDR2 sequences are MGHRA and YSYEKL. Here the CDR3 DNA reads TGCGCCAGCAGCCAAGAATTTTCTACTCCGGGACAGGGGATTGTTGGCTACACCTTC. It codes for CASSQEFSTPGQGIVGYTF.

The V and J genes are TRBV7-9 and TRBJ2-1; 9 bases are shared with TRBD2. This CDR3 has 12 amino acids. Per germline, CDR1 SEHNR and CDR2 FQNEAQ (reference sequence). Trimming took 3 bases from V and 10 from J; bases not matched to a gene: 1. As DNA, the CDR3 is TGTGCCAGCAGCTTGACTAGCGGCGAGCAGTTCTTC. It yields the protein CASSLTSGEQFF.

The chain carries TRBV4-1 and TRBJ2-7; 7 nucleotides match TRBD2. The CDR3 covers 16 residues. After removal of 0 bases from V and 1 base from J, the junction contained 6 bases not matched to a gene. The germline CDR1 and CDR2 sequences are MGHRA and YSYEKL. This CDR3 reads CASSQDFQGGSYEQYF. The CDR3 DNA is TGCGCCAGCAGCCAAGATTTTCAGGGAGGGTCCTACGAGCAGTACTTC.

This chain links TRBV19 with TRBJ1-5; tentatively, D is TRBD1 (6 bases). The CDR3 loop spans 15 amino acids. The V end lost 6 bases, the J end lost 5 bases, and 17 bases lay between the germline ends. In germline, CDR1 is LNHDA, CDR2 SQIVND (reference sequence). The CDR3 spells CASRLTGRRYQPQHF. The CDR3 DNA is TGTGCCAGTAGACTTACAGGGAGAAGGTATCAGCCCCAGCATTTT.

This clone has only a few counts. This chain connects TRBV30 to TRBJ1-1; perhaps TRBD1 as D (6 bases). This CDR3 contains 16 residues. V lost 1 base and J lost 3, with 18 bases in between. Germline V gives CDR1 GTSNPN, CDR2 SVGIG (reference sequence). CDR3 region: CAWSAGSGGRYTEAFF. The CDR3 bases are TGTGCCTGGAGTGCCGGGTCGGGGGGGCGTTACACTGAAGCTTTCTTT.

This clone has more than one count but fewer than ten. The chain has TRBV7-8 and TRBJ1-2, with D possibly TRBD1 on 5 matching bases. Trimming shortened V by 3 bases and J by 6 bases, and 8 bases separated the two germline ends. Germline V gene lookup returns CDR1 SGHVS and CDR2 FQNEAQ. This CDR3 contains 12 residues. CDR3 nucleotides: TGTGCCAGCAGCTTTGACAGCGATGGCTACACCTTC. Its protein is CASSFDSDGYTF.

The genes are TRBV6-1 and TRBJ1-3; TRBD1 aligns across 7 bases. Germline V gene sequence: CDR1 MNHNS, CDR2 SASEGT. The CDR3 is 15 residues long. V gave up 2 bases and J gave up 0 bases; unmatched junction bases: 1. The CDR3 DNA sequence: TGTGCCAGCAGTGAACCAGGGGGCTCTGGAAACACCATATATTTT. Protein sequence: CASSEPGGSGNTIYF.

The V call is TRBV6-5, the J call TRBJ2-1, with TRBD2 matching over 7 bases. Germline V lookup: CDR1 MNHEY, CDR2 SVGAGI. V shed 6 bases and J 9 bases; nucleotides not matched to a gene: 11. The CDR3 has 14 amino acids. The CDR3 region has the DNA TGTGCCAGCAGGTCCCAGACTAGCCCCAGTGAGCAGTTCTTC. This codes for CASRSQTSPSEQFF.

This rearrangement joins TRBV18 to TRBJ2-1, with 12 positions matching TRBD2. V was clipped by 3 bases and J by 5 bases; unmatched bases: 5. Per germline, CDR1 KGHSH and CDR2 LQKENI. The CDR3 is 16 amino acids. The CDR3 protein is CASSPELAGGNNEQFF. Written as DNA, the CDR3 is TGTGCCAGCTCACCTGAACTAGCGGGGGGAAACAATGAGCAGTTCTTC.

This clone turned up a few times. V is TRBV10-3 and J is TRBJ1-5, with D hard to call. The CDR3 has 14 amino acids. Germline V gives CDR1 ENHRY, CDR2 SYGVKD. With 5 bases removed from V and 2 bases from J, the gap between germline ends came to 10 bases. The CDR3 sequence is CAISSYEGNQPQHF. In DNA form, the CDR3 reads TGTGCCATCAGTTCATACGAGGGCAATCAGCCCCAGCATTTT.

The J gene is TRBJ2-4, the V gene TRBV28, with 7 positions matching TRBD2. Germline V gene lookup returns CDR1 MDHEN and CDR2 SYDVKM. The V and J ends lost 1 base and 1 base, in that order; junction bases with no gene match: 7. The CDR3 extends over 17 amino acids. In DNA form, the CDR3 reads TGTGCCAGCAGTTTATTACGGGAGGCATCCGCCAAAAACATTCAGTACTTC. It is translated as CASSLLREASAKNIQYF.

The CDR3 nucleotides are TGTGCCAGTACTCTGGGGAGGATGCTCAATCAGCCCCAGCATTTT. Translating it yields CASTLGRMLNQPQHF. The chain joins TRBV2 to TRBJ1-5; D not certain. CDR1 is SNHLY and CDR2 is FYNNEI in the germline V gene. The V end lost 9 bases, the J end lost 3 bases, and 18 bases lay between the germline ends. The CDR3 has 15 amino acids.

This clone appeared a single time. CDR3 loop: CASSPSSTGVNTEAFF. DNA for the CDR3: TGTGCCAGCAGCCCCTCCAGTACCGGGGTGAACACTGAAGCTTTCTTT. The chain is built from TRBV7-9 and TRBJ1-1; D not resolved. The V end was cut by 5 bases, the J end by 0 bases, with 16 bases between. CDR1 and CDR2 (germline): SEHNR, FQNEAQ (reference sequence). The CDR3 is 16 amino acids. Full variable domain (outside the CDR3, taken from reference TRBV7-9 and TRBJ1-1): DTGVSQNPRHKITKRGQNVTFRCDPISEHNRLYWYRQTLGQGPEFLTYFQNEAQLEKSRLLSDRFSAERPKGSFSTLEIQRTEQGDSAMYLCASSPSSTGVNTEAFFGQGTRLTVV.

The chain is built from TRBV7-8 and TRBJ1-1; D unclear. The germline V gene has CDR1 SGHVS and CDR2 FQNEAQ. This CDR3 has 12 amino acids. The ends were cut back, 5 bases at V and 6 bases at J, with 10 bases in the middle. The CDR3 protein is CASSPPSPEAFF. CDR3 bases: TGTGCCAGCAGCCCCCCTTCCCCTGAAGCTTTCTTT.

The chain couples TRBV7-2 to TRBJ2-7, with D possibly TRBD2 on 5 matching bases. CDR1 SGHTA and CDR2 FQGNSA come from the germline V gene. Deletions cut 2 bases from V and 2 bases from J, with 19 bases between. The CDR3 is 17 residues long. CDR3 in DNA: TGTGCCAGCAGCTTAAGTGAGCTAGCACCAAGCCCCTACGAGCAGTACTTC. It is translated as CASSLSELAPSPYEQYF.

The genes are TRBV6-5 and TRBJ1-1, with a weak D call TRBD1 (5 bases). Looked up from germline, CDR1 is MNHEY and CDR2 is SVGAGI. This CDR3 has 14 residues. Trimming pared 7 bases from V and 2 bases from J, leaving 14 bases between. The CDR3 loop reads CASTNGGANTEAFF. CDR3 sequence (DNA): TGTGCCAGCACGAACGGAGGGGCTAACACTGAAGCTTTCTTT.

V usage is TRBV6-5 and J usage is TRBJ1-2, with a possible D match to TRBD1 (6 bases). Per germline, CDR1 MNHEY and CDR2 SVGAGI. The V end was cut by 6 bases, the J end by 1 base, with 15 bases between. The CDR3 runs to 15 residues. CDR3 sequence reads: CASSRGQSLNYGYTF. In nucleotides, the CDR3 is TGTGCCAGCAGCCGTGGACAGAGCCTTAACTATGGCTACACCTTC.

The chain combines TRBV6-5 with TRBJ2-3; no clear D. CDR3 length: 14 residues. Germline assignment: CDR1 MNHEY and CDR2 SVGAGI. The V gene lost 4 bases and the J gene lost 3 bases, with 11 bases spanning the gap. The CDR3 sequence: CASSSPVYTDTQYF. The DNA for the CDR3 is TGTGCCAGCAGTTCCCCCGTTTATACAGATACGCAGTATTTT.

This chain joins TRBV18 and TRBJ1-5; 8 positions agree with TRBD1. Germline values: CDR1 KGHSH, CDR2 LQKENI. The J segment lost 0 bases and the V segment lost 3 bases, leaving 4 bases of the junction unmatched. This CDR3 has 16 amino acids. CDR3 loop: CASSPGQVYSNQPQHF. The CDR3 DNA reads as TGTGCCAGCTCACCGGGACAGGTGTATAGCAATCAGCCCCAGCATTTT.

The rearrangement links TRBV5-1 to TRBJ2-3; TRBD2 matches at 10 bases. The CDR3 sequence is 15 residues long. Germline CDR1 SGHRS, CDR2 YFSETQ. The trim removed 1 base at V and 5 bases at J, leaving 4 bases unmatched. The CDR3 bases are TGCGCCAGCAGCTTGTTAGCGGGGGGAATAGATACGCAGTATTTT. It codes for CASSLLAGGIDTQYF. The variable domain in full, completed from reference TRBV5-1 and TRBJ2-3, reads KAGVTQTPRYLIKTRGQQVTLSCSPISGHRSVSWYQQTPGQGLQFLFEYFSETQRNKGNFPGRFSGRQFSNSRSEMNVSTLELGDSALYLCASSLLAGGIDTQYFGPGTRLTVL.

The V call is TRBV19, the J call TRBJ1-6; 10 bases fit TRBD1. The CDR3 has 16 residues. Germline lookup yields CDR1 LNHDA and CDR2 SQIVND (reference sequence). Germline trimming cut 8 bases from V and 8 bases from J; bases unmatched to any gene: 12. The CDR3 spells CASQNTDRGGYSPLHF. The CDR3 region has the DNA TGTGCCAGTCAAAATACGGACAGGGGGGGTTATTCACCCCTCCACTTT.